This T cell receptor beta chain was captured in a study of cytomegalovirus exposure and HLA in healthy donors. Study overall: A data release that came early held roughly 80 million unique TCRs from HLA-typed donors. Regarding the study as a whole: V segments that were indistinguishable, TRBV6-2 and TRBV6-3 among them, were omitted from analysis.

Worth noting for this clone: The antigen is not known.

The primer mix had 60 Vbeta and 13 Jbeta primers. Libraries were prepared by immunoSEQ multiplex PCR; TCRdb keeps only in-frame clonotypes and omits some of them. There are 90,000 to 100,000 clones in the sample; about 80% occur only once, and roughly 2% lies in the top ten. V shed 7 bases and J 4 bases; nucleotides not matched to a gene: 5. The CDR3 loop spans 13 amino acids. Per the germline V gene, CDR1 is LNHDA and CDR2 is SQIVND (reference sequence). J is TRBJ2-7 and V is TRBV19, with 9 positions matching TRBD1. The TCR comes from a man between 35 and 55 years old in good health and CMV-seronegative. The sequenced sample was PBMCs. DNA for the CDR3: TGTGCCAGTACCGCGGACAGGGGATACGAGCAGTACTTC. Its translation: CASTADRGYEQYF.